This is a list of T cell receptor beta chains from one sample in a study of beta chain features in type 1 diabetes. The repertoire was sequenced with immunoSEQ multiplex PCR; TCRdb's copy has only in-frame clones and lacks some. In the table there are hundreds of thousands of clones, approximately 10% of which are singletons. Input material: naive CD4+ T cells from blood. Receptors originate from a woman in her thirties in good health. The CDR3 runs from the conserved cysteine through the conserved F or W. A D gene is named only where the DNA matches it firmly. Clone size, where shown, is once, few, many, or a class for clones that have expanded.

V,J,size,D,DNA,CDR3
TRBV11-2,TRBJ2-3,.,.,TGTGCCAGCAGCTTAGCGAGCGGAGGATGGGATACGCAGTATTTT,CASSLASGGWDTQYF
TRBV5-6,TRBJ2-6,few,TRBD1,TGTGCCAGCAGCGACCCGACAGGGATGGTACTGGCTGGGGCCAACGTCCTGACTTTC,CASSDPTGMVLAGANVLTF
TRBV7-6,TRBJ2-7,.,TRBD1,TGTGCCAGCAGCTTAGTCTGGACAGGGACGGACCGCTCCTACGAGCAGTACTTC,CASSLVWTGTDRSYEQYF
TRBV6-5,TRBJ2-2,.,TRBD2,TGTGCCAGCAGTTACGGGAGCGGGGAGTTGTCCGGGGAGCTGTTTTTT,CASSYGSGELSGELFF
TRBV4-3,TRBJ1-2,.,.,TGCGCCAGCAGCCTTTCTGGACAAGGCATTACTGGCTACACCTTC,CASSLSGQGITGYTF
TRBV30,TRBJ1-4,.,.,TGTGCCTGGAGTGTACAAGGCGGTAATGAAAAACTGTTTTTT,CAWSVQGGNEKLFF
TRBV7-6,TRBJ2-1,.,TRBD1,TGTGCCAGCAGCCGACAGGGGCGCTACAATGAGCAGTTCTTC,CASSRQGRYNEQFF
TRBV7-3,TRBJ1-1,few,TRBD1,TGTGCCAGCAGCTTAGCCGGGACAGGGATCACTGAAGCTTTCTTT,CASSLAGTGITEAFF
TRBV6-5,TRBJ2-7,once,TRBD1,TGTGCCAGCAGTCAGACAGGGACCTACGAGCAGTACTTC,CASSQTGTYEQYF
TRBV9,TRBJ2-5,.,.,TGTGCCAGCAGCCAGTCCAGCGGAGATCAAGAGACCCAGTACTTC,CASSQSSGDQETQYF
TRBV28,TRBJ2-7,few,TRBD2,TGTGCCAGCAGCCACGTAGCGGGAGGGGAACCCTACGAGCAGTACTTC,CASSHVAGGEPYEQYF
TRBV5-1,TRBJ2-1,few,TRBD2,TGCGCCAGCAGCTTGACCGGGACTAGCGGTAGATATAATGAGCAGTTCTTC,CASSLTGTSGRYNEQFF
TRBV28,TRBJ2-3,.,.,TGTGCCAGCAGCCCGGGACAACCCACAGATACGCAGTATTTT,CASSPGQPTDTQYF
TRBV9,TRBJ1-1,few,.,TGTGCCAGCAGCGTTAGGGGGAACACTGAAGCTTTCTTT,CASSVRGNTEAFF
TRBV19,TRBJ1-5,.,.,TGTGCCAGTAAACAGGAGATTTATCAGCCCCAGCATTTT,CASKQEIYQPQHF
TRBV4-3,TRBJ2-7,few,TRBD2,TGCGCCAGCAGCCAGGAACTAGCGGGAGGATTCTACGAGCAGTACTTC,CASSQELAGGFYEQYF
TRBV6-1,TRBJ2-5,few,.,TGTGCCAGCAGTGCTAGACAGTACTGGGGGACCCAGTACTTC,CASSARQYWGTQYF
TRBV18,TRBJ2-5,few,.,TGTGCCAGCTCACGGTTAACCGGCACAGAACAAGAGACCCAGTACTTC,CASSRLTGTEQETQYF
TRBV7-2,TRBJ2-7,.,TRBD2,TGTGCCAGCAGCCGCCCCGCAGGTCTAGCGGAAACCGGCTACGAGCAGTACTTC,CASSRPAGLAETGYEQYF
TRBV5-1,TRBJ2-1,few,.,TGCGCCAGCAGCGTGGGAGGTTCCTCCTACAATGAGCAGTTCTTC,CASSVGGSSYNEQFF
TRBV4-3,TRBJ2-1,few,.,TGCGCCAGCAGCCAAGATCCCGGCGGGAATGAGCAGTTCTTC,CASSQDPGGNEQFF
TRBV28,TRBJ2-1,few,TRBD2,TGTGCCAGCAGTTTAGGTGGGGAGGGCCTACAGTTCTTC,CASSLGGEGLQFF
TRBV29-1,TRBJ2-1,.,.,TGCAGCGTTGAAGTGCTGGGAGGCCTCCTCTACAATGAGCAGTTCTTC,CSVEVLGGLLYNEQFF
TRBV18,TRBJ2-7,.,TRBD1,TGTGCCAGCTCACCCGGACAGGACTACGAGCAGTACTTC,CASSPGQDYEQYF
TRBV4-2,TRBJ2-1,.,TRBD2,TGTGCCAGCAGCCAAGAGGGGACTAGCGGGAGGGTCGGTGAGCAGTTCTTC,CASSQEGTSGRVGEQFF
TRBV28,TRBJ2-7,.,TRBD2,TGTGCCAGCAGTTCTCCTAGCGGGAGTGCCTACGAGCAGTACTTC,CASSSPSGSAYEQYF
TRBV14,TRBJ2-3,.,.,TGTGCCAGCAGCCAAGGTTGGACAGCCACAGATACGCAGTATTTT,CASSQGWTATDTQYF
TRBV7-8,TRBJ1-5,few,.,TGTGCCAGCAGCTTAGCGGGCAGATTCAATCAGCCCCAGCATTTT,CASSLAGRFNQPQHF
TRBV5-4,TRBJ2-7,.,.,TGTGCCAGCAGCTTGGGCGGACAGAGCTCCTACGAGCAGTACTTC,CASSLGGQSSYEQYF
TRBV27,TRBJ1-5,.,TRBD1,TGTGCCAGCAGGGCGGACAGGTTTAATCAGCCCCAGCATTTT,CASRADRFNQPQHF
TRBV9,TRBJ2-5,.,.,TGTGCCAGCAGCGTAGGGGACTTATCCGGAGAGACCCAGTACTTC,CASSVGDLSGETQYF
TRBV30,TRBJ2-1,few,.,TGTGCCTGGACCTCGAGCTCCTACAATGAGCAGTTCTTC,CAWTSSSYNEQFF
TRBV6-5,TRBJ1-1,.,.,TGTGCCAGCAGTTACTTTCTCTTCACTGAAGCTTTCTTT,CASSYFLFTEAFF
TRBV7-2,TRBJ2-7,.,TRBD2,TGTGCCAGCAGCTTGGGAGGACTAGCGGGAAACTACGAGCAGTACTTC,CASSLGGLAGNYEQYF
TRBV21-1,TRBJ1-3,.,.,TGTGCCAGCAGCAAAGATCCGGGTAATACTGGAAACACCATATATTTT,CASSKDPGNTGNTIYF
TRBV28,TRBJ2-3,.,TRBD2,TGTGCCAGCAGATCAAGGGGAGGGGCCCTCACAGATACGCAGTATTTT,CASRSRGGALTDTQYF
TRBV5-1,TRBJ2-3,.,.,TGCGCCAGCAGCGTGACAGTAAGCACAGATACGCAGTATTTT,CASSVTVSTDTQYF
TRBV9,TRBJ2-3,few,TRBD2,TGTGCCAGCAGCGCAGAGACTAGCGGGAGGACGCAGTATTTT,CASSAETSGRTQYF
TRBV5-6,TRBJ2-1,.,.,TGTGCCAGCAGCCCCGCGGGTGTCGTCGAGCAGTTCTTC,CASSPAGVVEQFF
TRBV19,TRBJ2-3,.,TRBD2,TGTGCCAGTAGTACCGATCTATCAGCGGGAGGAGGAGATACGCAGTATTTT,CASSTDLSAGGGDTQYF